This TCR beta chain was sequenced during a study of blood T cell repertoires in COVID-19. About the study: Both acute and convalescent COVID-19 samples were obtained from the United States, Italy and Spain. In each case, the material was cDNA or gDNA derived from T cells, B-cell-depleted T cells, or PBMCs.

The authors' processing: Reference gene primer amplification gave estimated nucleated cell counts. Generated by immunoSEQ multiplex PCR, the TCRdb table keeps only in-frame clones and is missing some. V and J calls and clone size are copied from that table; D and trimming were computed from the DNA. The sample has about 210,000 clones, approximately 85% seen once. Seattle patients were enrolled during active infection and followed longitudinally. The sample comprised peripheral blood. The source is a woman in her 70s with COVID-19, enrolled during active disease.

The DNA of the CDR3 is TGTGCCAGCAGTGAAGTCCCAGGGGTGGGCAATCAGCCCCAGCATTTT. This encodes CASSEVPGVGNQPQHF. The gene calls are TRBV6-1 and TRBJ1-5; D is perhaps TRBD1 (6 bases). Trimming stripped 1 base from V and 2 bases from J, with 12 bases between. The germline V gene encodes CDR1 MNHNS and CDR2 SASEGT. This CDR3 has 16 residues.